This entry features one T cell receptor beta chain sequence. Its specificity is not known. This entry belongs to a study of blood T cells in healthy people across ages. Turning to the study itself: Per every two T cells, about one barcoded beta molecule was captured by template switching.

A second roughly 6 to 11 cycle PCR used barcoded and J-beta primers. Template switching added a 12-random-nucleotide identifier to every cDNA molecule. TCRdb itself ran the 5' RACE reads through MiXCR, one entry per CDR3 protein. The sample has approximately 1,700,000 distinct CDR3 sequences; roughly two fifths are singletons. V lost 5 bases to trimming and J lost 7 bases; unmatched junction nucleotides: 10. The CDR3 totals 15 residues. Germline assignment: CDR1 SEHNR and CDR2 FQNEAQ (reference sequence). Broader study findings: Estimates of diversity drawn from one million T cells were considered underestimates.

Healthy Caucasian individuals from Russia aged roughly 6 to 90 were enrolled as donors. The chain is built from TRBV7-9 and TRBJ2-1, with 8 bases aligning to TRBD2. Specimen: blood. The TCR sequence derives from a human donor in good health. CDR3 protein: CASSTLSGEVNEQFF. In DNA, the CDR3 is TGTGCCAGCAGCACCCTTAGCGGGGAAGTTAATGAGCAGTTCTTC.